One and the same sample provided the 29 T cell receptor beta chains below, sequenced in a study of tissue T cells after allogeneic stem cell transplantation. Time point meaning: mouse harvest day 7 after allogeneic transplant. Each mouse received 10^7 T-cell-depleted marrow cells plus 10^6 splenic CD5+ T cells by tail vein. Only in-frame clones appear in the TCRdb table, and some are missing; sequencing was by immunoSEQ multiplex PCR. The data show 2,500 to 3,000 clones, approximately 52% seen once. The specimen sequenced was spleen. The receptors shown here come from a female BALB/c mouse given C57BL/6 T cells with graft-versus-host disease after an allogeneic hematopoietic cell transplant.

About this clone itself: Mouse gene names apply. The missing CDR3 end, 1 residue past where the read stops, is filled in from the germline J gene. V gene TRBV26 combines with J gene TRBJ2-4, with TRBD2 matching over 11 bases. This CDR3 has 14 amino acids. V lost 6 bases to trimming and J lost 4 bases; unmatched junction nucleotides: 3. CDR1 and CDR2 from the germline V gene are KGHPV and FQNQEV (reference sequence). CDR3 region: CASSPDWGENTLYF. The part of the CDR3 DNA that was read is TGTGCCAGCAGCCCGGACTGGGGGGAAAACACCTTGTAC.

By sample fraction, this clone is medium-sized. All gene names here are mouse names. Read data end 1 residue before the CDR3 end; the end is taken from the germline J gene. V is TRBV5 and J is TRBJ2-7; 7 bases fit TRBD1. V lost 4 bases, J lost 3 bases, and 3 bases stayed unmatched. Germline V gene sequence: CDR1 LGHNA, CDR2 YNLKQL (reference sequence). The CDR3 has 13 amino acids. The CDR3 sequence: CASSPRDSYEQYF. Incomplete CDR3 DNA: TGTGCCAGCAGCCCCCGGGACAGCTATGAACAGTAC.

A few counts support this clone. Mouse names are used for the genes. The read is 1 residue too short to cover the CDR3 end, so that end is filled in from the germline J gene. The chain has TRBV1 and TRBJ1-3, with D tentatively TRBD1 (6 bases). Germline CDR1 NSQYPW, CDR2 LRSPGD (reference sequence). V was pared by 0 bases and J by 4 bases, with 10 bases between. CDR3 length equals 15 residues. The DNA read from the CDR3 is TGCACCTGCAGTGCAGAAAGGGGGTGGGGAAATACGCTCTAT. Amino acids: CTCSAERGWGNTLY. The CDR3 in full is CTCSAERGWGNTLYF.

In regard to this clone: Gene labels here are mouse ones. Read data end 1 residue before the CDR3 end; the end is taken from the germline J gene. V usage is TRBV23 and J usage is TRBJ1-1. Germline CDR1 is KGHTA and CDR2 is FQNQQP. The CDR3 extends over 12 amino acids. The CDR3 reads CSSSQLDTEVFF. Partial CDR3 DNA: TGCTCCAGCAGTCAACTGGACACAGAAGTCTTC.

In regard to this clone: These gene names are mouse names. The read stops 1 residue short of the end of the CDR3; the missing end is completed from the germline J gene. This chain joins TRBV1 and TRBJ2-4, with D hard to call. The germline V and J ends were trimmed by 2 bases and 0 bases, with 6 bases remaining between them. This CDR3 contains 14 residues. Germline lookup yields CDR1 NSQYPW and CDR2 LRSPGD (reference sequence). The CDR3 reads CTCSAQTSQNTLYF. The CDR3 DNA, read in part, is TGCACCTGCAGTGCACAAACTAGTCAAAACACCTTGTAC.

A note on this clone: The genes and germline here are from mouse. The CDR3 is cut off 1 residue early in the read; its end comes from the germline J gene. The genes are TRBV3 and TRBJ2-7; no clear D gene. The germline gives CDR1 SNHLY, CDR2 FYNGKV (reference sequence). Trimming left V 4 bases short and J 0 bases short, with 10 bases between. The CDR3 contains 14 residues. CDR3 sequence reads: CASSSRRISYEQYF. CDR3 DNA, as far as it was read: TGTGCCAGCAGCTCTCGCCGGATCTCCTATGAACAGTAC. Variable domain in full (rest from reference TRBV3 and TRBJ2-7): GPKVLQIPSHQIIDMGQMVTLNCDPVSNHLYFYWYKQILGQQMEFLVNFYNGKVMEKSKLFKDQFSVERPDGSYFTLKIQPTALEDSAVYFCASSSRRISYEQYFGPGTRLTVL.

On this clone itself: Genes and germline come from the mouse. Partial CDR3 DNA: TGTGCCAGCGGGACTGGGATCTATGCTGAGCAGTTC. Translation: CASGTGIYAEQF. The entire CDR3 protein is CASGTGIYAEQFF. The chain combines TRBV19 with TRBJ2-1; TRBD2 aligns across 9 bases. The read finishes 1 residue shy of the CDR3 end, and the germline J gene is used to complete it. The trim removed 7 bases at V and 3 bases at J, leaving 2 bases unmatched. The germline V gene has CDR1 FNHDT and CDR2 SITEND (reference sequence). The CDR3 runs 13 residues.

This clone was seen more than once but under ten times. Gene names and germline match the mouse. The CDR3 spells CTCSARTGENTGQLYF. The sequenced part of the CDR3 DNA is TGCACCTGCAGTGCTCGGACTGGGGAAAACACCGGGCAGCTCTAC. The chain employs TRBV1 and TRBJ2-2, with 9 bases fitting TRBD2. Read sequence stops 1 residue before the CDR3 end, and the germline J gene provides the missing end. CDR3 length equals 16 residues. Unmatched junction bases numbered 3, after V lost 3 bases and J lost 1 base. Germline CDR1 is NSQYPW and CDR2 is LRSPGD (reference sequence).

As for this clone: Genes and germline come from the mouse. Coverage ceases 1 residue before the CDR3 finishes, and the germline J gene fills in the end. The gene calls are TRBV13-3 and TRBJ2-1; D gene ambiguous. Germline CDR1 and CDR2: NNHDY and SYVADS. The V gene lost 1 base and the J gene lost 2 bases, with 4 bases spanning the gap. The CDR3 runs to 13 residues. The CDR3 reads CASSDSDYAEQFF. Incomplete CDR3 DNA: TGTGCCAGCAGTGATTCCGACTATGCTGAGCAGTTC.

A remark on this clone: Gene names and germline match the mouse. The CDR3 end lies 1 residue beyond the end of the read and is filled in from the germline J gene. The V gene is TRBV26, the J gene TRBJ2-4; 8 nucleotides align to TRBD2. J was trimmed by 5 bases and V by 2 bases; bases with no gene match: 0. The CDR3 totals 13 residues. Germline CDR1 reads KGHPV; CDR2 reads FQNQEV (reference sequence). The sequenced CDR3 bases are TGTGCCAGCAGTCTGACTGGGGGAAACACCTTGTAC. Its translation: CASSLTGGNTLY. The whole CDR3 protein is CASSLTGGNTLYF.

About this clone itself: The genes and germline here are from mouse. The observed sequence ends 1 residue before the CDR3 terminus, with the missing tail filled in from the germline J gene. This chain connects TRBV1 to TRBJ1-5; 11 nucleotides line up with TRBD1. The CDR3 is made up of 14 amino acids. Germline CDR1 reads NSQYPW; CDR2 reads LRSPGD (reference sequence). V was clipped by 2 bases and J by 7 bases; unmatched bases: 1. Here the CDR3 reads CTCSARDRGQAPLF. The part of the CDR3 DNA that was read is TGCACCTGCAGTGCACGGGACAGGGGGCAGGCTCCGCTT. The full variable domain, rest sourced from reference TRBV1 and TRBJ1-5, is VTLLEQNPRWRLVPRGQAVNLRCILKNSQYPWMSWYQQDLQKQLQWLFTLRSPGDKEVKSLPGADYLATRVTDTELRLQVANMSQGRTLYCTCSARDRGQAPLFGEGTRLSVL.

With regard to this clone: Gene names and germline refer to mouse. The read is 1 residue too short to cover the CDR3 end, so that end is filled in from the germline J gene. The genes are TRBV4 and TRBJ2-7, with a possible D match to TRBD2 (6 bases). Germline CDR1 LGHDT, CDR2 YNNKQL (reference sequence). This CDR3 region has 13 residues. V was shortened by 5 bases and J by 1 base, with 9 bases between the two germline ends. The CDR3 bases that were read are TGTGCCAGCAGCCCTGGGACTTCCTATGAACAGTAC. It yields the protein CASSPGTSYEQY. The whole CDR3 protein reads CASSPGTSYEQYF.

This clone appeared a few times. Mouse germline and gene names are used. Read coverage stops 1 residue before the CDR3 terminus; the germline J gene supplies the remainder. V usage is TRBV12-2 and J usage is TRBJ2-7; D may be TRBD1 (5 bases). CDR1 is SGHLS and CDR2 is HYDKME in the germline V gene. V was pared by 0 bases and J by 6 bases, with 8 bases between. This CDR3 comprises 12 residues. CDR3 protein: CASSLEGFEQYF. CDR3 bases read: TGTGCCAGCTCTCTCGAGGGGTTTGAACAGTAC. Using reference TRBV12-2 and TRBJ2-7 for the parts outside the CDR3, the full variable domain is NSGVVQSPRYIIKGKGERSILKCIPISGHLSVAWYQQTQGQELKFFIQHYDKMERDKGNLPSRFSVQQFDDYHSEMNMSALELEDSAVYFCASSLEGFEQYFGPGTRLTVL.

For this clone: Germline and genes: mouse. The read terminates 1 residue before the CDR3 end, so the remaining end is supplied by the germline J gene. The V gene is TRBV13-1, the J gene TRBJ2-7; 7 bases are a match to TRBD2. V was clipped by 3 bases and J by 5 bases; unmatched bases: 2. This CDR3 comprises 12 residues. Germline CDR1 NSHNY, CDR2 SYGAGN. CDR3 bases read: TGTGCCAGCAGTGCGGGGGGGGATGAACAGTAC. Translated, it gives CASSAGGDEQY. The whole CDR3 protein is CASSAGGDEQYF.

Notes on this clone: Gene names and germline match the mouse. The read finishes 1 residue shy of the CDR3 end, and the germline J gene is used to complete it. The chain has TRBV26 and TRBJ2-2; no reliable D call. Trimming left V 6 bases short and J 4 bases short, with 12 bases between. The CDR3 has 14 amino acids. The germline CDR1 and CDR2 sequences are KGHPV and FQNQEV (reference sequence). The CDR3 DNA, read in part, is TGTGCCAGCAGCCCAGCTGGCGGCACCGGGCAGCTCTAC. Translated: CASSPAGGTGQLY. The CDR3 in full is CASSPAGGTGQLYF.

This clone was seen a few times. The genes are named according to mouse. The DNA ends 1 residue before the CDR3 does, and the rest of the CDR3 is filled in from the germline J gene. The rearrangement links TRBV26 to TRBJ1-3; D is undetermined. The CDR3 is 13 amino acids. V was cut by 4 bases and J by 1 base, with 5 bases left in between. The germline V gene encodes CDR1 KGHPV and CDR2 FQNQEV (reference sequence). The DNA read from the CDR3 is TGTGCCAGCAGTCAAGGGTCTGGAAATACGCTCTAT. Protein: CASSQGSGNTLY. Given in full, the CDR3 is CASSQGSGNTLYF. Complete variable domain (other parts from reference TRBV26 and TRBJ1-3): NSKVIQTPRYLVKGQGQKAKMRCIPEKGHPVVFWYQQNKNNEFKFLINFQNQEVLQQIDMTEKRFSAECPSNSPCSLEIQSSEAGDSALYLCASSQGSGNTLYFGEGSRLIVV.

Worth noting for this clone: Genes and germline are mouse. The observed sequence ends 1 residue before the CDR3 terminus, with the missing tail filled in from the germline J gene. V is TRBV4 and J is TRBJ1-2; possible D gene TRBD1, 6 bases. The V and J ends lost 3 bases and 1 base respectively, with 9 bases between them. This CDR3 has 14 amino acids. CDR1 and CDR2 (germline): LGHDT, YNNKQL (reference sequence). The CDR3 bases that were read are TGTGCCAGCAGCTACCGGGACAAAAACTCCGACTACACC. It is translated as CASSYRDKNSDYT. The CDR3 reads in full as CASSYRDKNSDYTF. The variable domain in full, with the rest retrieved from reference TRBV4 and TRBJ1-2, is ETAVFQTPNYHVTQVGNEVSFNCKQTLGHDTMYWYKQDSKKLLKIMFSYNNKQLIVNETVPRRFSPQSSDKAHLNLRIKSVEPEDSAVYLCASSYRDKNSDYTFGSGTRLLVI.

By frequency in the sample, this clone is large. Gene names refer to mouse genes. The sequenced fragment ends 1 residue before the CDR3 boundary, so the rest is inferred from the germline J gene. This chain links TRBV1 with TRBJ1-1, with TRBD1 matching over 11 bases. V lost 0 bases and J lost 11; bases outside the gene matches: 8. CDR3 length equals 15 residues. Germline CDR1 reads NSQYPW; CDR2 reads LRSPGD (reference sequence). CDR3: CTCSADKDRGLRVFF. The CDR3 bases that were read are TGCACCTGCAGTGCAGATAAGGACAGGGGGCTGAGGGTCTTC.

About this clone itself: Any gene name here is a mouse gene name. Read sequence stops 1 residue before the CDR3 end, and the germline J gene provides the missing end. This chain connects TRBV26 to TRBJ2-1; 7 bases fit TRBD1. CDR3 length: 15 amino acids. V lost 4 bases and J lost 2; bases outside the gene matches: 5. Germline V lookup: CDR1 KGHPV, CDR2 FQNQEV (reference sequence). The CDR3 reads CASSRSGTDYAEQFF. The DNA read from the CDR3 is TGTGCCAGCAGTCGGTCCGGGACAGACTATGCTGAGCAGTTC.

Note on this clone: All gene names here are mouse names. The read ends 1 residue before the CDR3 terminus; that terminus is restored from the germline J gene. The chain combines TRBV3 with TRBJ2-7, with D possibly TRBD2 on 7 matching bases. V lost 8 bases and J lost 3, with 17 bases in between. Per germline, CDR1 SNHLY and CDR2 FYNGKV (reference sequence). This CDR3 has 14 residues. The sequenced CDR3 bases are TGTGCCAGCGGTGATCTGGGGGCGAGCTATGAACAGTAC. Its protein is CASGDLGASYEQY. The whole CDR3 protein is CASGDLGASYEQYF.

Concerning this clone itself: Gene names and germline match the mouse. The DNA ends 1 residue before the CDR3 does, and the rest of the CDR3 is filled in from the germline J gene. This chain connects TRBV20 to TRBJ1-2; 9 nucleotides line up with TRBD1. CDR3 length equals 13 residues. V lost 6 bases, J lost 1 base, and 3 bases stayed unmatched. The germline gives CDR1 GFQATS, CDR2 STVNSAI. The CDR3 loop is CGARDRVNSDYTF. The covered CDR3 bases are TGTGGTGCCCGGGACAGGGTAAACTCCGACTACACC.

This clone is a singleton in its sample. These gene names are mouse names. The CDR3 DNA, read in part, is TGTGCCAGCGGGGGAGGCTCCGACTACACC. This gives the protein CASGGGSDYT. The entire CDR3 sequence reads CASGGGSDYTF. The chain joins TRBV13-2 to TRBJ1-2, with D unclear. The missing CDR3 end, 1 residue past where the read stops, is filled in from the germline J gene. From germline, CDR1 is NNHNN and CDR2 SYGAGS (reference sequence). With 5 bases removed from V and 4 bases from J, the gap between germline ends came to 6 bases. This CDR3 has 11 residues.

With regard to this clone: The listed genes are named as in mouse. From the germline J gene comes the end of the CDR3, since the read stops 1 residue before it. The chain combines TRBV13-1 with TRBJ2-3, with D maybe TRBD1 (7 bases). Deletions cut 6 bases from V and 2 bases from J, with 10 bases between. Germline values: CDR1 NSHNY, CDR2 SYGAGN. The CDR3 is 13 amino acids. CDR3 region: CASTRGDAETLYF. Incomplete CDR3 DNA: TGTGCCAGCACCAGGGGGGATGCAGAAACGCTGTAT.

This clone has just one count. Gene names refer to mouse genes. The read is 1 residue too short to cover the CDR3 end, so that end is filled in from the germline J gene. The chain uses TRBV26 and TRBJ2-4; 12 bases are a match to TRBD2. This CDR3 comprises 14 residues. The V segment lost 3 bases and the J segment 9 bases; nucleotides outside the gene matches: 4. Per the germline V gene, CDR1 is KGHPV and CDR2 is FQNQEV (reference sequence). The CDR3 DNA, read in part, is TGTGCCAGCAGTCTAGGGACTGGGGGGCCGACCTTGTAC. Encoded protein: CASSLGTGGPTLY. The entire CDR3 is CASSLGTGGPTLYF.

Concerning this clone: Each gene name is a mouse one. The read terminates 1 residue ahead of where the CDR3 ends, so the germline J gene completes it. V gene TRBV31 combines with J gene TRBJ1-3; 8 positions match TRBD1. This CDR3 region has 14 residues. In germline, CDR1 is GKSSPN, CDR2 SITVG. J gave up 2 bases and V 2 bases, and 2 bases lay outside the gene matches. The CDR3 reads CAWSATGAGNTLYF. The sequenced CDR3 bases are TGTGCCTGGAGTGCGACAGGGGCTGGAAATACGCTCTAT.

Concerning this clone itself: Gene labels here are mouse ones. The CDR3 extends 1 residue past the end of the read, so its final part is completed from the germline J gene. The chain combines TRBV26 with TRBJ2-7; 7 bases are shared with TRBD1. V was pared by 3 bases and J by 5 bases, with 4 bases of the junction left unmatched. Per germline, CDR1 KGHPV and CDR2 FQNQEV (reference sequence). The CDR3 loop spans 13 amino acids. Incomplete CDR3 DNA: TGTGCCAGCAGTCTCACAGGGGTGAATGAACAGTAC. Translated: CASSLTGVNEQY. The whole CDR3 is CASSLTGVNEQYF. The full variable domain, rest sourced from reference TRBV26 and TRBJ2-7, is NSKVIQTPRYLVKGQGQKAKMRCIPEKGHPVVFWYQQNKNNEFKFLINFQNQEVLQQIDMTEKRFSAECPSNSPCSLEIQSSEAGDSALYLCASSLTGVNEQYFGPGTRLTVL.

To note about this clone: Genes here carry mouse names. The CDR3 goes on 1 residue after the read ends, and that part is filled in from the germline J gene. The chain employs TRBV13-1 and TRBJ2-7; perhaps TRBD1 as D (6 bases). Per germline, CDR1 NSHNY and CDR2 SYGAGN. The CDR3 is made up of 13 amino acids. Between the trimmed V and J ends, which lost 4 bases and 0 bases, there was a span of 8 bases. CDR3 DNA (partial): TGTGCCAGCAGTCGGGACAACTCCTATGAACAGTAC. Translation gives CASSRDNSYEQY. The whole CDR3 protein is CASSRDNSYEQYF.

Concerning this clone: Gene and germline names: mouse. The CDR3 end lies 1 residue beyond the end of the read and is filled in from the germline J gene. The sample carries other DNA sequences with the same CDR3. The rearrangement joins TRBV5 to TRBJ2-3; 10 nucleotides agree with TRBD1. Looked up from germline, CDR1 is LGHNA and CDR2 is YNLKQL (reference sequence). This CDR3 is built from 16 residues. V gave up 0 bases and J gave up 1 base; unmatched junction bases: 1. CDR3 sequence reads: CASSQEGTGGAETLYF. The CDR3 DNA, read in part, is TGTGCCAGCAGCCAAGAAGGGACAGGGGGTGCAGAAACGCTGTAT.

Concerning this clone: Germline and genes here are mouse. Read data end 1 residue before the CDR3 end; the end is taken from the germline J gene. This chain links TRBV13-2 with TRBJ2-4; tentatively, D is TRBD1 (5 bases). The CDR3 extends over 14 amino acids. Germline V gene data show CDR1 as NNHNN and CDR2 as SYGAGS (reference sequence). V was trimmed by 0 bases and J by 0 bases, leaving 5 bases between them. The CDR3 bases that were read are TGTGCCAGCGGTGATGCAGGGAGTCAAAACACCTTGTAC. This sequence encodes CASGDAGSQNTLY. The CDR3 in full is CASGDAGSQNTLYF.